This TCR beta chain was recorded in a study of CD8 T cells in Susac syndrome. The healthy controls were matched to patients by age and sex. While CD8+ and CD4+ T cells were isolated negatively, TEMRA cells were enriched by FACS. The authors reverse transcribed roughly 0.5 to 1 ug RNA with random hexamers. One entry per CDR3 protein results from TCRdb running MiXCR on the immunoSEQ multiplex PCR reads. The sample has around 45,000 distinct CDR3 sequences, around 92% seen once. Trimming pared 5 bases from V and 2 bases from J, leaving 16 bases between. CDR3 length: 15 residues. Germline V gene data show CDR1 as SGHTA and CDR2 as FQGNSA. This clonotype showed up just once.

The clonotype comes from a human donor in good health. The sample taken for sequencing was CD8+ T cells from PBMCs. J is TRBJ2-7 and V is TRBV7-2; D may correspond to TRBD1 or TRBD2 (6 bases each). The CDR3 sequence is CASSPPGAETYEQYF. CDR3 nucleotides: TGTGCCAGCAGCCCCCCGGGGGCGGAGACCTACGAGCAGTACTTC. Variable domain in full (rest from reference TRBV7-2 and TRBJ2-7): GAGVSQSPSNKVTEKGKDVELRCDPISGHTALYWYRQSLGQGLEFLIYFQGNSAPDKSGLPSDRFSAERTGGSVSTLTIQRTQQEDSAVYLCASSPPGAETYEQYFGPGTRLTVT.